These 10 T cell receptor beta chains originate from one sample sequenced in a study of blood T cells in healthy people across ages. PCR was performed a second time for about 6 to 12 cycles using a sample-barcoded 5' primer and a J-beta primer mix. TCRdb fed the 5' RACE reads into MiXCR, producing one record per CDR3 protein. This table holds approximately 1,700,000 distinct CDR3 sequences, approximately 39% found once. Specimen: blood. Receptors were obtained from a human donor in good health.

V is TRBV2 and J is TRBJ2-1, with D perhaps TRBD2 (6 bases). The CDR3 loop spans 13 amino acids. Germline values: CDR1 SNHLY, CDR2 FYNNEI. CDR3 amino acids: CESRLAIYNEQFF. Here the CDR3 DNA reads TGTGAAAGCAGGCTAGCGATATACAATGAGCAGTTCTTC.

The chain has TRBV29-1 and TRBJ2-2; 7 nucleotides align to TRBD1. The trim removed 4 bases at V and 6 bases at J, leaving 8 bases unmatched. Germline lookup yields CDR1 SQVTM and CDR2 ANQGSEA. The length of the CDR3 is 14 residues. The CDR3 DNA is TGCAGCGTTGTTTCAGGGGGAAGGGCCGGGGAGCTGTTTTTT. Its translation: CSVVSGGRAGELFF.

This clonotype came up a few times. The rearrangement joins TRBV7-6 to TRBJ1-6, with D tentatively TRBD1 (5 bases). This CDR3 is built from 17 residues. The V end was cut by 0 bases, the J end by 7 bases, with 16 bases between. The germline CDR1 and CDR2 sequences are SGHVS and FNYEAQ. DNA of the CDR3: TGTGCCAGCAGCTTAGCGAGGGTAGGGGATTTGAATTCACCCCTCCACTTT. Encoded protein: CASSLARVGDLNSPLHF.

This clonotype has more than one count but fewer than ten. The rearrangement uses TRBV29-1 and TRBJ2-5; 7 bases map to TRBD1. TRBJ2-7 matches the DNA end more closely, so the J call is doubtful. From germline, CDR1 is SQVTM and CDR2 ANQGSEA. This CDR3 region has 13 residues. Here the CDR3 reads CSVRDSLAYEQYF. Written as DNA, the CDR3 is TGCAGCGTCCGGGACAGCCTTGCTTACGAGCAGTACTTC.

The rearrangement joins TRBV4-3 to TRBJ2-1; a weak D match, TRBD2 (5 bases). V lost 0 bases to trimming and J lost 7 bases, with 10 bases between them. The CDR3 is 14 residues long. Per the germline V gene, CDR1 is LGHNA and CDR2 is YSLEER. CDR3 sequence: CASSQDAGWNEQFF. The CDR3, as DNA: TGCGCCAGCAGCCAAGATGCGGGCTGGAATGAGCAGTTCTTC.

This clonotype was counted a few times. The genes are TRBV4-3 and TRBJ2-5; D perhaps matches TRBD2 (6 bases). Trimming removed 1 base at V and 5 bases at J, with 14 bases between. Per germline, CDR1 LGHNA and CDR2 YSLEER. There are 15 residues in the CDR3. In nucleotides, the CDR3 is TGCGCCAGCAGCCAAGCGGAGGGAATGGTGGAGACCCAGTACTTC. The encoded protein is CASSQAEGMVETQYF.

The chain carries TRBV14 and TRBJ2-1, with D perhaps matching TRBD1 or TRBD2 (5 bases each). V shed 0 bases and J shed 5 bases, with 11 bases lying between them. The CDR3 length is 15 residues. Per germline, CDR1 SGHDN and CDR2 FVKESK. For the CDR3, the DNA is TGTGCCAGCAGCCAAGATCGAGGGGTGGACAATGAGCAGTTCTTC. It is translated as CASSQDRGVDNEQFF.

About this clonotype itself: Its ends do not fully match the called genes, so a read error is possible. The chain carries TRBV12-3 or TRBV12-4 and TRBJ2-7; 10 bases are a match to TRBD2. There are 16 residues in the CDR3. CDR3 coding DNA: TGTACCAGCAGTCCCTCCGGACTAGCGGCGGCCTACGAGCAGTACTTC. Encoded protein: CTSSPSGLAAAYEQYF.

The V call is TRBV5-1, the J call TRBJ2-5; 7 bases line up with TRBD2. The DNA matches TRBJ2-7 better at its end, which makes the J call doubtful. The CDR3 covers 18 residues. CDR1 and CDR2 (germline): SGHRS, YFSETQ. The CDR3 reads CASSLGLAANRVRHEQYF. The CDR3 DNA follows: TGCGCCAGCAGCTTGGGGCTAGCGGCCAATCGGGTCCGTCACGAGCAGTACTTC.

The CDR3 reads CASSPKIGGGASDTQYF. DNA for the CDR3: TGCGCCAGCAGCCCCAAAATCGGCGGGGGGGCCTCAGATACGCAGTATTTT. This chain connects TRBV5-1 to TRBJ2-3, with 9 positions matching TRBD2. The length of the CDR3 is 17 residues. The germline CDR1 and CDR2 sequences are SGHRS and YFSETQ. The J segment lost 4 bases and the V segment lost 4 bases, leaving 13 bases of the junction unmatched.